The sequence of this T cell receptor beta chain was determined in a study of blood T cells in healthy people across ages. CDR1 SGHTA and CDR2 FQGNSA come from the germline V gene. The CDR3 runs to 13 residues. In this sample, this clonotype turned up once. The target antigen is unknown. Samples had at least 6 million PBMCs isolated from them. Study-level points and caveats: Older age went with lower TCR beta diversity per million T cells, in a roughly linear way.

Sample-barcoded 5' priming and a J-beta primer mix drove a second PCR of roughly 6 to 12 cycles. With 12 random nucleotides, a template-switch adaptor tagged each individual cDNA molecule. MiXCR was run by TCRdb on the 5' RACE reads, yielding one entry per CDR3 protein. The data hold around 800,000 distinct CDR3 sequences, with 46% observed a single time. Sequencing was done on a sample of blood. This receptor was taken from an elderly man in good health. The genes are TRBV7-2 and TRBJ2-4, with D possibly matching TRBD2 (5 bases). The J call could be wrong; TRBJ2-7 is a better fit for the DNA end. CDR3 nucleotide sequence: TGTGCCAGCAGCGTAGTTGGGCTAGCCGAGCAGTACTTC. Its translation: CASSVVGLAEQYF.